These T cell receptor beta chains were read from a single sample in a study of control samples from healthy donors and cancer patients. Generated by immunoSEQ multiplex PCR, the TCRdb table keeps only in-frame clones and is missing some. The table has tens of thousands of clones, roughly 93% seen once. Material for sequencing was PBMCs. These TCRs come from a woman in her thirties or forties with lung cancer. The CDR3 runs from the conserved cysteine through the conserved F or W. The D gene is left open where the match is weak. Only part of the rows carry a size: once, few, many, or a class if the clone is expanded.

TRBJ1-1,TRBV2,-,-,TGTGCCAGCAAACGGGAAACTGAAGCTTTCTTT,CASKRETEAFF
TRBJ2-3,TRBV7-9,TRBD2,-,TGTGCCAGCAGCTTGAGCGGGGGTGGAGATACGCAGTATTTT,CASSLSGGGDTQYF
TRBJ1-4,TRBV19,-,-,TGTGCCAGTAGTACCGGGAGGGCAACTAATGAAAAACTGTTTTTT,CASSTGRATNEKLFF
TRBJ1-1,TRBV19,-,few,TGTGCCAGTAGTATAGATCAGGGGCCCGGGACTGAAGCTTTCTTT,CASSIDQGPGTEAFF
TRBJ2-7,TRBV6-6,TRBD1,once,TGTGCCAGCAGTTACTCGGGACAGAAGAACTACGAGCAGTACTTC,CASSYSGQKNYEQYF
TRBJ1-1,TRBV15,-,-,TGTGCCACCAGCCAGGGACTGGCTATGAACACTGAAGCTTTCTTT,CATSQGLAMNTEAFF
TRBJ2-7,TRBV13,-,-,TGTGCCAGCAGCCAGGCACCTGTCCAATCCTACGAGCAGTACTTC,CASSQAPVQSYEQYF
TRBJ1-1,TRBV5-4,-,-,TGTGCCAGCAGCTTGGAGAAGTCTTTGAACACTGAAGCTTTCTTT,CASSLEKSLNTEAFF
TRBJ1-2,TRBV6-5,-,-,TGTGCCAGCAGCCCCCCCGGCGGTTATGGCTACACCTTC,CASSPPGGYGYTF
TRBJ1-4,TRBV27,-,-,TGTGCCAGCAACCCCAGGGACTGGTTTTTT,CASNPRDWFF
TRBJ1-6,TRBV30,-,-,TGTGCCTGGAAGCGACCGACCTCACCCCTCCACTTT,CAWKRPTSPLHF
TRBJ2-1,TRBV7-6,TRBD2,-,TGTGCCAGCAGCTCGGGGACTAGCTCTGGACACTTGAGCTCCTACAATGAGCAGTTCTTC,CASSSGTSSGHLSSYNEQFF
TRBJ2-1,TRBV19,-,-,TGTGCCAGTCGGCGGCAGGGTGGTTTGGATGAGCAGTTCTTC,CASRRQGGLDEQFF
TRBJ1-2,TRBV6-5,-,-,TGTGCCAGCGCGCAGGCAGGGAACTATGGCTACACCTTC,CASAQAGNYGYTF
TRBJ2-3,TRBV4-1,-,-,TGCGCCAGCAGCCAAGGCCCCCCCGCAGATACGCAGTATTTT,CASSQGPPADTQYF
TRBJ2-7,TRBV4-1,TRBD2,few,TGCGCCAGCAGCCAAGAACCCCGACTAGCGGGGGTGTTCGGCGAGCAGTACTTC,CASSQEPRLAGVFGEQYF
TRBJ2-6,TRBV6-1,TRBD1,-,TGTGCCAGCAGTGAAGCGGGACAGAGGAAGGGGGCCAACGTCCTGACTTTC,CASSEAGQRKGANVLTF
TRBJ1-1,TRBV15,-,-,TGTGCCACCAGCAGAGATTTACAGGGCCCAAACACTGAAGCTTTCTTT,CATSRDLQGPNTEAFF
TRBJ2-3,TRBV7-3,-,-,TGTGCCAGCAGCTTCGTAGAAGGGGATACGCAGTATTTT,CASSFVEGDTQYF
TRBJ1-5,TRBV4-1,-,-,TGCGCCAGCAGCCCCAAAGACTTTTACAATCAGCCCCAGCATTTT,CASSPKDFYNQPQHF
TRBJ2-7,TRBV6-5,-,-,TGTGCCAGCATGGAAGGGGCCCGTCCCTACGAGCAGTACTTC,CASMEGARPYEQYF
TRBJ1-6,TRBV19,-,-,TGTGCCAGTAGTATAGGGGGAAATAATTCACCCCTCCACTTT,CASSIGGNNSPLHF
TRBJ1-1,TRBV5-5,-,-,TGTGCCAGCAGCTTGCGTGACACGCGGGAGCGGGAAGCTTTCTTT,CASSLRDTREREAFF
TRBJ2-7,TRBV1,-,medium-sized,TGCACCAGCACCCTGTGCTGGGGGATCTACGAGCAGTACTTC,CTSTLCWGIYEQYF
TRBJ1-3,TRBV2,TRBD1,-,TGTGCCAGCAGTGAAGGGACAGGGAACTCTGGAAACACCATATATTTT,CASSEGTGNSGNTIYF
TRBJ1-5,TRBV10-3,TRBD1,-,TGTGCCATCAGCGGGACAGGGGGAAATCAGCCCCAGCATTTT,CAISGTGGNQPQHF
TRBJ2-1,TRBV30,-,-,TGTGCCTGGAGTGTACTGCTTGAGCAGTTCTTC,CAWSVLLEQFF
TRBJ1-1,TRBV7-9,-,-,TGTGCCAGCAGCTTAGTAAGGGATAGTGAAGCTTTCTTT,CASSLVRDSEAFF
TRBJ2-2,TRBV4-1,-,-,TGCGCCAGCAGCCATGATAGGACCCCGGTTTCCTGGGAGCTGTTTTTT,CASSHDRTPVSWELFF
TRBJ2-4,TRBV3-1/TRBV3-2,-,-,TGTGCCAGCAGCCAAGGCCCTCTGGCCCTCATAAACATTCAGTACTTC,CASSQGPLALINIQYF
TRBJ1-5,TRBV5-1,TRBD1,-,TGCGCCAGCAGCCCACAGGGGGACTTGGGGCAGCCCCAGCATTTT,CASSPQGDLGQPQHF
TRBJ2-5,TRBV5-4,-,-,TGTGCCAGCAGCTTGGGTGGGGATGAGACCCAGTACTTC,CASSLGGDETQYF
TRBJ1-2,TRBV6-5,-,once,TGTGCCAGCAGTTACTCGAGGGGAGAGGGGGGTTACACCTTC,CASSYSRGEGGYTF
TRBJ2-3,TRBV5-4,TRBD2,-,TGTGCCAGCAGCTCCCCTCTAGCGGGACCCAGCACAGATACGCAGTATTTT,CASSSPLAGPSTDTQYF
TRBJ1-5,TRBV6-5,TRBD1,-,TGTGCCAGCAGTTGGACAGGCGTGGATCAGCCCCAGCATTTT,CASSWTGVDQPQHF
TRBJ1-1,TRBV6-5,-,-,TGTGCCAGCATCCTTGGGAGTACTGAAGCTTTCTTT,CASILGSTEAFF
TRBJ1-1,TRBV12-3/TRBV12-4,-,-,TGTGCCAGCAGGCTCGGCAGGGCCACTGAAGCTTTCTTT,CASRLGRATEAFF
TRBJ1-5,TRBV11-2,-,-,TGTGCCAGCAGCTTAGGGCAGGACCACAATCAGCCCCAGCATTTT,CASSLGQDHNQPQHF
TRBJ1-2,TRBV19,-,-,TGTGCCAGTACCGGCGGTACGGACTATGGCTACACCTTC,CASTGGTDYGYTF
TRBJ2-7,TRBV2,-,-,TGTGCCAGCAGTGATGTGGCCTCCTACGAGCAGTACTTC,CASSDVASYEQYF
TRBJ1-5,TRBV6-4,-,once,TGTGCCAGCAGTGACAGGGGCAATCAGCCCCAGCATTTT,CASSDRGNQPQHF
TRBJ1-1,TRBV2,-,-,TGTGCCAGCAGTTGGACGGTGAACACTGAAGCTTTCTTT,CASSWTVNTEAFF
TRBJ1-4,TRBV15,-,-,TGTGCCACCAGGAGGGACCATAATGAAAAACTGTTTTTT,CATRRDHNEKLFF
TRBJ1-5,TRBV25-1,-,-,TGTGCCAGCAGTGAATATAATAGCAATCAGCCCCAGCATTTT,CASSEYNSNQPQHF
TRBJ1-3,TRBV10-3,-,-,TGTGCCATCAGTGAGTCAAAACAGGGATTACTTTCTGGAAACACCATATATTTT,CAISESKQGLLSGNTIYF
TRBJ2-7,TRBV5-4,-,-,TGTGCCAGCAGCTTTCGACAGGAACGGCACTACGAGCAGTACTTC,CASSFRQERHYEQYF
TRBJ2-1,TRBV6-5,TRBD1,once,TGTGCCAGCAGCAACCCGGGACAGGGGGGCAATGAGCAGTTCTTC,CASSNPGQGGNEQFF
TRBJ2-5,TRBV2,-,-,TGTGCCAGCAGCGATAGACTGCCGAGGGCGACCCAGTACTTC,CASSDRLPRATQYF
TRBJ1-6,TRBV4-2,-,once,TGTGCCAGCAGCCACCGAAATTCACCCCTCCACTTT,CASSHRNSPLHF
TRBJ1-5,TRBV6-5,TRBD1,few,TGTGCCAGCAGTTCGACCGGGACAGACTTATTAGCCCAGCATTTT,CASSSTGTDLLAQHF
TRBJ2-3,TRBV6-2/TRBV6-3,-,-,TGTGCCAGCAGTCTTCGGTCCCGCGCAGATACGCAGTATTTT,CASSLRSRADTQYF
TRBJ1-3,TRBV12-5,TRBD1,-,TGTGCTAGTGGACAGGGGGCCAGCTCTGGAAACACCATATATTTT,CASGQGASSGNTIYF
TRBJ1-1,TRBV28,-,-,TGTGCCAGCAGTCTGGACAGTTTGAACACTGAAGCTTTCTTT,CASSLDSLNTEAFF